Below are 27 T cell receptor beta chains sequenced from a single sample in a study of T cells in narcolepsy. The method was immunoSEQ multiplex PCR; TCRdb's version includes in-frame clones alone and lacks a portion of them. Of tens of thousands of clones listed, over 80% are singletons. The material sequenced was CD45RA- memory CD4+ T cells from PBMCs. The source of these receptors is a human donor with narcolepsy.

This rearrangement joins TRBV14 to TRBJ1-1; 7 bases agree with TRBD1. The germline CDR1 and CDR2 sequences are SGHDN and FVKESK. The V and J ends lost 4 bases and 1 base, in that order; junction bases with no gene match: 6. The CDR3 has 15 residues. CDR3 region: CASSPLTGRNTEAFF. Here the CDR3 DNA reads TGTGCCAGCAGCCCCCTGACAGGGAGGAACACTGAAGCTTTCTTT.

The genes are TRBV6-6 and TRBJ1-5; D possibly corresponds to TRBD1 (5 bases). This CDR3 has 14 amino acids. V shed 10 bases and J shed 4 bases, with 17 bases lying between them. Germline CDR1 is MNHNY and CDR2 is SVGAGI (reference sequence). This CDR3 reads CATQFDRNNQPQHF. CDR3 nucleotide sequence: TGTGCCACACAGTTCGACAGAAATAATCAGCCCCAGCATTTT.

The genes are TRBV30 and TRBJ2-5; 8 nucleotides align to TRBD2. Germline CDR1 is GTSNPN and CDR2 is SVGIG (reference sequence). The CDR3 spans 14 residues. V lost 0 bases and J lost 5; bases outside the gene matches: 5. CDR3 nucleotide sequence: TGTGCCTGGAGTGTACGGGGGGGAGGCGAGACCCAGTACTTC. Protein: CAWSVRGGGETQYF.

V is TRBV2 and J is TRBJ2-3; 7 nucleotides align to TRBD1. The germline CDR1 and CDR2 sequences are SNHLY and FYNNEI. The CDR3 extends over 12 amino acids. The junction had 4 bases not matched to a gene; V was cut back by 9 bases and J by 4 bases. For the CDR3, the DNA is TGTGCCAGAAACAGGGGCTCAGATACGCAGTATTTT. Its translation is CARNRGSDTQYF.

This chain connects TRBV7-9 to TRBJ2-5, with a possible D match to TRBD1 (6 bases). Trimming shortened V by 3 bases and J by 4 bases, and 15 bases separated the two germline ends. This CDR3 contains 15 residues. Germline V gives CDR1 SEHNR, CDR2 FQNEAQ (reference sequence). The CDR3 bases are TGTGCCAGCAGCTTTACAGGGCGGTCGGGAGAGACCCAGTACTTC. Translated: CASSFTGRSGETQYF.

This clone was seen only once. V usage is TRBV19 and J usage is TRBJ2-3, with D unclear. Trimming pared 6 bases from V and 6 bases from J, leaving 7 bases between. Looked up from germline, CDR1 is LNHDA and CDR2 is SQIVND (reference sequence). The CDR3 totals 11 residues. The CDR3 sequence: CASRVGDTQYF. The CDR3 nucleotides are TGTGCCAGTAGGGTCGGGGATACGCAGTATTTT.

The chain couples TRBV7-9 to TRBJ2-1, with 12 bases aligning to TRBD2. The V gene end was trimmed by 6 bases and the J gene end by 7 bases; junction bases not matched to a gene: 16. The germline CDR1 and CDR2 sequences are SEHNR and FQNEAQ (reference sequence). The length of the CDR3 is 18 residues. CDR3 residues: CASSPGASGGARENEQFF. The CDR3 nucleotides read TGTGCCAGCAGTCCTGGAGCTAGCGGGGGGGCTAGGGAAAATGAGCAGTTCTTC.

In this sample, this clone turned up once. The V gene is TRBV5-5, the J gene TRBJ2-2; TRBD1 agrees at 10 bases. The germline V gene has CDR1 SGHKS and CDR2 YYEKEE (reference sequence). The CDR3 has 16 residues. V lost 3 bases and J lost 5; bases outside the gene matches: 7. DNA for the CDR3: TGTGCCAGCAGCTCGACAGGGGGCGCCGCAACCGGGGAGCTGTTTTTT. This gives the protein CASSSTGGAATGELFF.

The chain has TRBV11-2 and TRBJ2-1, with a tentative D call TRBD2 (5 bases). The CDR3 is made up of 12 amino acids. V gave up 1 base and J gave up 10 bases, with 8 bases separating them. Germline CDR1 reads SGHAT; CDR2 reads FQNNGV. This chain's CDR3 is CASSLARREQFF. The CDR3 DNA follows: TGTGCCAGCAGCTTAGCGCGGAGGGAGCAGTTCTTC.

This chain links TRBV28 with TRBJ2-3; 7 bases line up with TRBD2. Germline-derived CDR1 and CDR2 are MDHEN and SYDVKM. This CDR3 is 14 amino acids long. V gave up 7 bases and J gave up 7 bases; unmatched junction bases: 11. The CDR3 protein is CASIDAGVQYTQYF. The CDR3 nucleotides are TGTGCCAGCATCGACGCGGGGGTCCAGTATACGCAGTATTTT.

This chain's CDR3 is CASSLGLGTQETQYF. The DNA for the CDR3 is TGTGCCAGCAGCTTAGGTTTGGGGACACAAGAGACCCAGTACTTC. The rearrangement links TRBV27 to TRBJ2-5; D possibly corresponds to TRBD1 (6 bases). CDR1 is MNHEY and CDR2 is SMNVEV in the germline V gene (reference sequence). CDR3 length equals 15 residues. The V end was cut by 6 bases, the J end by 2 bases, with 16 bases between.

The chain has TRBV4-1 and TRBJ2-1; 9 nucleotides agree with TRBD2. The CDR3 length is 19 residues. With 1 base clipped from V and 5 bases from J, the junction kept 15 bases outside the gene matches. The V gene's germline CDR1 is MGHRA and CDR2 YSYEKL. The CDR3 protein is CASSQGGRSERGANNEQFF. In DNA, the CDR3 is TGCGCCAGCAGCCAAGGGGGCCGTTCTGAGCGGGGGGCGAACAATGAGCAGTTCTTC.

The chain has TRBV9 and TRBJ1-3; no clear D gene. CDR3 size: 18 residues. Deletions cut 0 bases from V and 0 bases from J, with 16 bases between. Germline V gene lookup returns CDR1 SGDLS and CDR2 YYNGEE. The CDR3 here is CASSVASGYSFSGNTIYF. The CDR3 DNA is TGTGCCAGCAGCGTAGCTTCCGGATATTCATTCTCTGGAAACACCATATATTTT.

The chain employs TRBV5-6 and TRBJ2-5; 7 nucleotides match TRBD1. The CDR3 sequence is 15 residues long. V gave up 4 bases and J gave up 5 bases; unmatched junction bases: 11. Germline CDR1 and CDR2: SGHDT and YYEEEE. The CDR3 region has the DNA TGTGCCAGCAGCAAGGGACAGTACCTCCAGGAGACCCAGTACTTC. Translation: CASSKGQYLQETQYF.

The CDR3: CASSQDGQGHEKLFF. The CDR3 region has the DNA TGCGCCAGCAGCCAAGATGGGCAGGGCCATGAAAAACTGTTTTTT. The chain couples TRBV4-3 to TRBJ1-4, with TRBD1 as a possible D gene (5 bases). CDR3 length equals 15 residues. Trimming shortened V by 0 bases and J by 6 bases, and 11 bases separated the two germline ends. Germline V gene data show CDR1 as LGHNA and CDR2 as YSLEER.

The J gene is TRBJ2-1, the V gene TRBV7-2, with D maybe TRBD1 (6 bases). CDR1 SGHTA and CDR2 FQGNSA come from the germline V gene. The CDR3 has 16 amino acids. The V and J ends lost 0 bases and 5 bases respectively, with 14 bases between them. The CDR3 coding sequence is TGTGCCAGCAGCTTAGCAGGGGGATCCCTACACAATGAGCAGTTCTTC. This translates into CASSLAGGSLHNEQFF.

This sequence joins TRBV30 and TRBJ1-2; D gene unclear. This CDR3 is 13 amino acids long. Trimming pared 0 bases from V and 6 bases from J, leaving 11 bases between. Germline V lookup: CDR1 GTSNPN, CDR2 SVGIG (reference sequence). The CDR3 sequence: CAWSVQGFDGYTF. CDR3 sequence (DNA): TGTGCCTGGAGTGTACAAGGTTTCGATGGCTACACCTTC.

In its sample, this clone was seen a few times. The chain recombines TRBV5-6 with TRBJ2-1; 10 positions agree with TRBD1. The germline V gene encodes CDR1 SGHDT and CDR2 YYEEEE. The length of the CDR3 is 15 residues. V was pared by 4 bases and J by 2 bases, with 3 bases of the junction left unmatched. The CDR3 DNA reads as TGTGCCAGCAGCACCGACAGGGGGCCCTACAATGAGCAGTTCTTC. It codes for CASSTDRGPYNEQFF.

The rearrangement joins TRBV2 to TRBJ1-2; 9 bases are a match to TRBD1. V was pared by 4 bases and J by 2 bases, with 11 bases of the junction left unmatched. Germline V CDR1 and CDR2: SNHLY, FYNNEI. CDR3 length: 17 amino acids. CDR3 coding DNA: TGTGCCAGCAGTGTTGGGACAGGGCAAAACGGGAACTATGGCTACACCTTC. This codes for CASSVGTGQNGNYGYTF.

The chain employs TRBV6-5 and TRBJ1-2, with unresolved D. Trimming shortened V by 4 bases and J by 4 bases, and 7 bases separated the two germline ends. Germline V gives CDR1 MNHEY, CDR2 SVGAGI. The CDR3 runs 12 residues. The CDR3: CASSSTTYGYTF. The DNA for the CDR3 is TGTGCCAGCAGTTCCACAACCTATGGCTACACCTTC.

The CDR3 DNA reads TGTGCCAGCAGCTTAGTTCCGGGACTAGCGGGCCATACACCACGGGAGACCCAGTACTTC. Encoded protein: CASSLVPGLAGHTPRETQYF. The V gene is TRBV7-8, the J gene TRBJ2-5, with 12 bases matching TRBD2. The V gene end was trimmed by 1 base and the J gene end by 5 bases; junction bases not matched to a gene: 17. The CDR3 sequence is 20 residues long. CDR1 is SGHVS and CDR2 is FQNEAQ in the germline V gene.

In its sample, this clone was seen once. This rearrangement joins TRBV28 to TRBJ2-5, with D possibly being TRBD2 (6 bases). Trimming stripped 7 bases from V and 5 bases from J, with 11 bases between. The germline CDR1 and CDR2 sequences are MDHEN and SYDVKM. The CDR3 is 12 amino acids. Written as DNA, the CDR3 is TGTGCCAGCACGGGGGAGTGGGAGACCCAGTACTTC. Translation gives CASTGEWETQYF.

The chain employs TRBV5-1 and TRBJ2-3, with D possibly TRBD1 on 6 matching bases. The V end was cut by 4 bases, the J end by 8 bases, with 17 bases between. Germline V gene lookup returns CDR1 SGHRS and CDR2 YFSETQ. This CDR3 comprises 14 residues. CDR3 loop: CASSLTWTEGTQYF. Here the CDR3 DNA reads TGCGCCAGCAGCCTTACTTGGACAGAGGGTACGCAGTATTTT.

The CDR3 bases are TGTGCCTGGAGTGGGGGTCTGCCTTACGAGCAGTACTTC. This sequence encodes CAWSGGLPYEQYF. The chain has TRBV30 and TRBJ2-7, with D unclear. The CDR3 runs to 13 residues. CDR1 GTSNPN and CDR2 SVGIG come from the germline V gene (reference sequence). V gave up 1 base and J gave up 4 bases, with 11 bases separating them.

The V call is TRBV9, the J call TRBJ1-4; weak D call: TRBD1 (6 bases). Between the trimmed V and J ends, which lost 0 bases and 0 bases, there was a span of 12 bases. The CDR3 sequence is 17 residues long. CDR1 SGDLS and CDR2 YYNGEE come from the germline V gene. The CDR3 protein is CASSVGGAVATNEKLFF. The CDR3 DNA sequence: TGTGCCAGCAGCGTAGGGGGGGCGGTCGCAACTAATGAAAAACTGTTTTTT.

CDR3 residues: CASSPGPSGRTDTQYF. The CDR3 DNA is TGCGCCAGCAGTCCAGGGCCTAGCGGACGCACAGATACGCAGTATTTT. The chain couples TRBV4-3 to TRBJ2-3; the match to TRBD2 covers 7 bases. This CDR3 has 16 residues. Germline values: CDR1 LGHNA, CDR2 YSLEER. Germline trimming cut 6 bases from V and 1 base from J; bases unmatched to any gene: 10.

This clone was recorded a few times. The chain carries TRBV5-8 and TRBJ1-1; D remains unclear. This CDR3 has 15 amino acids. Germline-derived CDR1 and CDR2 are SGHTS and YDEGEE. V was cut by 0 bases and J by 4 bases, with 13 bases left in between. The CDR3: CASSLGTGPSTEAFF. The DNA for the CDR3 is TGTGCCAGCAGCTTGGGGACTGGTCCTAGCACTGAAGCTTTCTTT.